The entry that follows covers one TCR beta chain sequence. This record comes from a study of blood T cell repertoires in COVID-19. Study overall: Both acute and convalescent COVID-19 samples were obtained from the United States, Italy and Spain. PBMCs, B-cell-depleted T cells, or T cells provided the cDNA or gDNA that made up the material.

V dropped 1 base and J dropped 1 base, with 13 bases sitting between them. This CDR3 contains 16 residues. The germline V gene has CDR1 MGHDK and CDR2 SYGVNS. Authors' analysis steps: Nucleated cell number was recorded as an estimate derived from reference gene primer amplification. The protocol was immunoSEQ multiplex PCR, while the TCRdb copy is restricted to in-frame clones and leaves out a portion. The D gene and trimming were derived from the DNA, and the V and J assignments and clone size from that table. Seen here are 75,000 to 100,000 clones, approximately 86% observed once, and the top ten hold under 2%.

The chain combines TRBV25-1 with TRBJ1-1; D gene unclear. Sequenced material: peripheral blood. This TCR was recovered from a man at least 80 years old with acute or convalescent COVID-19. The CDR3 nucleotides are TGTGCCAGCAGTGAATGGAGGGCTAGCTCGAACACTGAAGCTTTCTTT. It is translated as CASSEWRASSNTEAFF.